This record looks at one TCR beta chain sequence and its context. These data belong to a study of cytomegalovirus exposure and HLA in healthy donors. The PCR was carried out with 60 Vbeta primers and 13 Jbeta primers. Profiling relied on immunoSEQ multiplex PCR, and the TCRdb table lists in-frame clones only, not all of them. The sample carries around 78,000 clones, over 70% recorded once. The source material was PBMCs. This sequence was found in a male donor in good health and CMV-seronegative.

The CDR3 sequence is CASSIGQYNEQFF. CDR3 nucleotides: TGTGCCAGTAGTATAGGGCAGTACAATGAGCAGTTCTTC. The gene calls are TRBV19 and TRBJ2-1, with D uncertain. The germline V gene has CDR1 LNHDA and CDR2 SQIVND (reference sequence). Trimming left V 1 base short and J 4 bases short, with 5 bases between. CDR3 length equals 13 residues. Complete variable domain (other parts from reference TRBV19 and TRBJ2-1): DGGITQSPKYLFRKEGQNVTLSCEQNLNHDAMYWYRQDPGQGLRLIYYSQIVNDFQKGDIAEGYSVSREKKESFPLTVTSAQKNPTAFYLCASSIGQYNEQFFGPGTRLTVL.